These T cell receptor beta chains were read from a single sample in a study of T cell responses to AZD1222 COVID-19 vaccine. Method: immunoSEQ multiplex PCR; TCRdb's copy keeps in-frame clones and lacks some. The sample records just under 150,000 clones, roughly 86% being singletons. The source was peripheral blood, collected 28 days after the second dose of the MenACWY control vaccine. These receptors all stem from an adult who received the MenACWY meningococcal vaccine as a control. CDR3s include the opening cysteine and the closing phenylalanine or tryptophan. The order of the fields is clone size, J gene, V gene, D gene, CDR3 protein, CDR3 DNA. The D gene is left open where the match is weak. Clone size is stated in some rows and not others, as once, few, many or a class when expanded.

size: -
J: TRBJ1-3
V: TRBV30
D: -
CDR3: CAWSVLGGQSGNTIYF
DNA: TGTGCCTGGAGTGTATTAGGTGGGCAGTCTGGAAACACCATATATTTT

size: -
J: TRBJ1-5
V: TRBV10-2
D: TRBD1
CDR3: CASSDIDRDSQPQHF
DNA: TGCGCCAGCAGTGACATAGACAGGGACAGTCAGCCCCAGCATTTT

size: -
J: TRBJ1-6
V: TRBV6-5
D: -
CDR3: CASDPRSSYNSPLHF
DNA: TGTGCCAGCGACCCTAGGAGCTCCTATAATTCACCCCTCCACTTT

size: -
J: TRBJ1-1
V: TRBV2
D: TRBD1
CDR3: CASRRDRNTEAFF
DNA: TGTGCCAGCAGGAGGGACAGAAACACTGAAGCTTTCTTT

size: -
J: TRBJ1-5
V: TRBV7-9
D: -
CDR3: CASSLDNQPQHF
DNA: TGTGCCAGCAGCTTAGACAATCAGCCCCAGCATTTT

size: -
J: TRBJ1-3
V: TRBV4-3
D: -
CDR3: CASSPRVFTGADSGNTIYF
DNA: TGCGCCAGCAGCCCCCGAGTATTCACCGGAGCCGACTCTGGAAACACCATATATTTT

size: few
J: TRBJ1-1
V: TRBV4-1
D: -
CDR3: CASSHHKTRMNTEAFF
DNA: TGCGCCAGCAGCCACCATAAAACCAGAATGAACACTGAAGCTTTCTTT

size: -
J: TRBJ1-6
V: TRBV6-5
D: -
CDR3: CASRTQGWDSPLHF
DNA: TGTGCCAGCAGGACACAGGGCTGGGATTCACCCCTCCACTTT

size: -
J: TRBJ2-7
V: TRBV2
D: TRBD2
CDR3: CASSVAGLAPYEQYF
DNA: TGTGCCAGCAGTGTGGCGGGACTAGCTCCCTACGAGCAGTACTTC

size: -
J: TRBJ2-1
V: TRBV3-1/TRBV3-2
D: TRBD2
CDR3: CASSQGWGSGLGQFF
DNA: TGTGCCAGCAGCCAGGGGTGGGGTAGCGGGTTAGGGCAGTTCTTC

size: -
J: TRBJ2-1
V: TRBV5-1
D: TRBD2
CDR3: CASSSAGGPGSYNEQFF
DNA: TGCGCCAGCAGCTCAGCGGGAGGGCCCGGCTCCTACAATGAGCAGTTCTTC

size: -
J: TRBJ2-3
V: TRBV7-6
D: TRBD2
CDR3: CASSFSGGFTDTQYF
DNA: TGTGCCAGCAGCTTTAGCGGGGGGTTCACAGATACGCAGTATTTT

size: -
J: TRBJ1-4
V: TRBV18
D: -
CDR3: CASSPQEGSFYEKLFF
DNA: TGTGCCAGCTCACCCCAGGAGGGATCGTTTTATGAAAAACTGTTTTTT

size: -
J: TRBJ2-2
V: TRBV5-1
D: -
CDR3: CASSLITGELFF
DNA: TGCGCCAGCAGCCTGATTACCGGGGAGCTGTTTTTT

size: -
J: TRBJ2-1
V: TRBV6-2/TRBV6-3
D: -
CDR3: CASSYSENNEQFF
DNA: TGTGCCAGCAGTTACTCGGAGAATAATGAGCAGTTCTTC

size: -
J: TRBJ1-4
V: TRBV5-5
D: -
CDR3: CASKNVGGWAEKLFF
DNA: TGTGCCAGCAAAAACGTGGGGGGCTGGGCTGAAAAACTGTTTTTT

size: -
J: TRBJ2-1
V: TRBV7-6
D: -
CDR3: CASSLEGFGNEQFF
DNA: TGTGCCAGCAGCTTAGAGGGTTTTGGTAATGAGCAGTTCTTC

size: -
J: TRBJ1-5
V: TRBV7-6
D: TRBD1
CDR3: CASSLSAGQGDQPQHF
DNA: TGTGCCAGCAGCTTATCGGCGGGACAGGGGGATCAGCCCCAGCATTTT

size: -
J: TRBJ1-1
V: TRBV7-9
D: TRBD1
CDR3: CASSWDRGYGTEAFF
DNA: TGTGCCAGCAGCTGGGACAGGGGATATGGCACTGAAGCTTTCTTT

size: -
J: TRBJ1-2
V: TRBV7-8
D: -
CDR3: CASSPETDRVYGYTF
DNA: TGTGCCAGCAGCCCCGAGACAGATCGAGTCTATGGCTACACCTTC

size: -
J: TRBJ1-5
V: TRBV5-8
D: -
CDR3: CASSLEGPNQPQHF
DNA: TGTGCCAGCAGCTTGGAGGGCCCAAATCAGCCCCAGCATTTT

size: -
J: TRBJ2-7
V: TRBV7-9
D: -
CDR3: CASSLADNAVRHEQYF
DNA: TGTGCCAGCAGCTTAGCGGATAATGCCGTGAGGCACGAGCAGTACTTC

size: -
J: TRBJ2-5
V: TRBV7-2
D: TRBD1
CDR3: CASTKETGLGGETQYF
DNA: TGTGCCAGCACCAAGGAGACAGGGCTAGGTGGGGAGACCCAGTACTTC

size: -
J: TRBJ1-5
V: TRBV19
D: -
CDR3: CASSIVGGLSNQPQHF
DNA: TGTGCCAGTAGTATAGTGGGGGGTCTAAGCAATCAGCCCCAGCATTTT